Listed here are 5 T cell receptor beta chains from one sample, sequenced in a study of patients and donors after allogeneic stem cell transplantation. TCRdb reanalysed the RT-PCR reads using MiXCR and keeps one entry per CDR3 protein. This sample has around 12,000 distinct CDR3 sequences; almost 25% occur once, and the top ten carry approximately 51%. Sequencing was done on a sample of blood, either unsorted or a sorted T cell fraction (not recorded which). These receptors were taken from a human donor who was either an allogeneic HSCT recipient or a stem cell or donor lymphocyte infusion donor (not recorded which). It is not recorded whose cells these are; they may come from a transplant donor.

The sample holds a few counts of this clonotype. This sequence joins TRBV12-3 or TRBV12-4 and TRBJ2-3, with D maybe TRBD2 (6 bases). Trimming cost V 7 bases and J 13 bases, with 21 bases left between them. This CDR3 has 13 residues. CDR3 nucleotide sequence: TGTGCCAGCACCCTGACCGGGACGGGGGAAAAGTATTTT. As protein: CASTLTGTGEKYF.

Many counts were recorded for this clonotype. The chain couples TRBV2 to TRBJ1-1, with TRBD1 matching 9 bases. There are 16 residues in the CDR3. V dropped 5 bases and J dropped 0; count of bases not matched to a gene: 7. CDR1 and CDR2 from the germline V gene are SNHLY and FYNNEI. For the CDR3, the DNA is TGTGCCAGCAGTCCGGGACAGGGCCTCATGAACACTGAAGCTTTCTTT. It is translated as CASSPGQGLMNTEAFF.

The V gene is TRBV5-1, the J gene TRBJ2-2; 14 positions agree with TRBD2. The V segment lost 6 bases and the J segment 3 bases; nucleotides outside the gene matches: 10. CDR1 is SGHRS, CDR2 YFSETQ, per germline. The CDR3 is 18 amino acids. The CDR3 here is CASTAGLAGVRDTGELFF. The CDR3 DNA reads as TGCGCCAGCACCGCGGGACTAGCGGGAGTTCGGGACACCGGGGAGCTGTTTTTT.

The table lists this clonotype with a few counts. J is TRBJ1-1 and V is TRBV3-1; D call uncertain. Trimming took 4 bases from V and 4 from J, leaving 16 bases between them. Germline V lookup: CDR1 LGHDT, CDR2 YNNKEL (reference sequence). The CDR3 has 15 residues. The CDR3: CASSLGLVPGTEAFF. CDR3 sequence (DNA): TGTGCCAGCAGCCTCGGCCTGGTGCCAGGCACTGAAGCTTTCTTT.

The rearrangement uses TRBV2 and TRBJ2-7; possibly TRBD2 for D (6 bases). The V end lost 7 bases, the J end lost 3 bases, and 19 bases lay between the germline ends. Germline V gives CDR1 SNHLY, CDR2 FYNNEI. The CDR3 is made up of 15 amino acids. CDR3 residues: CASNSPSGWDYEQYF. The DNA for the CDR3 is TGTGCCAGCAATTCCCCCAGCGGGTGGGACTACGAGCAGTACTTC. Full variable domain (outside the CDR3, taken from reference TRBV2 and TRBJ2-7): EPEVTQTPSHQVTQMGQEVILRCVPISNHLYFYWYRQILGQKVEFLVSFYNNEISEKSEIFDDQFSVERPDGSNFTLKIRSTKLEDSAMYFCASNSPSGWDYEQYFGPGTRLTVT.